Shown below are 3 T cell receptor beta chains from a single sample sequenced in a study of T cell responses to AZD1222 COVID-19 vaccine. TCRdb keeps only in-frame clones here, not all; method: immunoSEQ multiplex PCR. The sample has under 55,000 clones, roughly four fifths seen once; the top ten hold roughly 10%. The sample in question was peripheral blood, obtained on day 0 of AZD1222 vaccination. Receptors were obtained from an adult in good health.

The chain joins TRBV4-3 to TRBJ2-5, with D possibly TRBD2 on 5 matching bases. The CDR3 contains 16 residues. CDR1 is LGHNA and CDR2 is YSLEER in the germline V gene. Deletions cut 3 bases from V and 1 base from J, with 15 bases between. This chain's CDR3 is CASSQAGAVIQETQYF. In nucleotides, the CDR3 is TGCGCCAGCAGCCAGGCCGGAGCGGTGATCCAAGAGACCCAGTACTTC.

The J gene is TRBJ2-7, the V gene TRBV7-7; 11 bases map to TRBD2. V gave up 5 bases and J gave up 2 bases; unmatched junction bases: 2. Germline values: CDR1 SSHAT, CDR2 FNYEAQ (reference sequence). This CDR3 spans 14 amino acids. The CDR3 region is CASSPGLAAYEQYF. The CDR3 DNA is TGTGCCAGCAGCCCGGGACTAGCGGCCTACGAGCAGTACTTC.

This clone was detected only a few times. The chain has TRBV6-1 and TRBJ2-3, with D perhaps TRBD2 (5 bases). CDR1 and CDR2 from the germline V gene are MNHNS and SASEGT. The CDR3 spans 13 residues. Trimming shortened V by 3 bases and J by 9 bases, and 13 bases separated the two germline ends. CDR3: CASSEPGLWTQYF. CDR3 nucleotide sequence: TGTGCCAGCAGTGAGCCAGGACTTTGGACGCAGTATTTT.